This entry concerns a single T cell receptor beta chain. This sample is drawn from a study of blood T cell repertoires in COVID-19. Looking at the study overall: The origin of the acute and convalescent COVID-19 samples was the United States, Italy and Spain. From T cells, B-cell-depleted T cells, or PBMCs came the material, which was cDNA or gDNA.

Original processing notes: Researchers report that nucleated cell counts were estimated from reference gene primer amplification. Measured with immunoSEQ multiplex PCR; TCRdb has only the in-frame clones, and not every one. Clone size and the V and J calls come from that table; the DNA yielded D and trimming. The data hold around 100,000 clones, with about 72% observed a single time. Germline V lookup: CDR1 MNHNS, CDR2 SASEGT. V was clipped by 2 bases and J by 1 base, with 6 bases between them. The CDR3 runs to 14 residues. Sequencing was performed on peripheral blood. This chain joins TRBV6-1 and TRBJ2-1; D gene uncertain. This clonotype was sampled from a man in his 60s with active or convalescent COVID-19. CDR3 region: CASSESSSYNEQFF. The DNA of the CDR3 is TGTGCCAGCAGTGAATCCAGTTCCTACAATGAGCAGTTCTTC.